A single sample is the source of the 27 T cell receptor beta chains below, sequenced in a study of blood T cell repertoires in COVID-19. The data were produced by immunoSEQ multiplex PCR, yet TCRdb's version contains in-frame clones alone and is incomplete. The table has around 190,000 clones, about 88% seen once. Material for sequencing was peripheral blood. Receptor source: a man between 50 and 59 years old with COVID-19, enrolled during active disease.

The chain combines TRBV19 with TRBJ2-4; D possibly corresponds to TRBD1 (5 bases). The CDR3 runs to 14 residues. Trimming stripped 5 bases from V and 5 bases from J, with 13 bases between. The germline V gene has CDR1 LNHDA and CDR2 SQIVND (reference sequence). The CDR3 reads CASSPGREENIQYF. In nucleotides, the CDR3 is TGTGCCAGTAGTCCCGGCAGGGAAGAAAACATTCAGTACTTC. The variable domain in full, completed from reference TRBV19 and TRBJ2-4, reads DGGITQSPKYLFRKEGQNVTLSCEQNLNHDAMYWYRQDPGQGLRLIYYSQIVNDFQKGDIAEGYSVSREKKESFPLTVTSAQKNPTAFYLCASSPGREENIQYFGAGTRLSVL.

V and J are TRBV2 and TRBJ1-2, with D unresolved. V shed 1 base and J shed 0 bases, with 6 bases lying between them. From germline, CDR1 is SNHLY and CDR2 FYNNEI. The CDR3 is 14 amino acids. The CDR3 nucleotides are TGTGCCAGCAGTGAAGTTTCAACTAACTATGGCTACACCTTC. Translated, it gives CASSEVSTNYGYTF. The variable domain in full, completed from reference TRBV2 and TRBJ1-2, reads EPEVTQTPSHQVTQMGQEVILRCVPISNHLYFYWYRQILGQKVEFLVSFYNNEISEKSEIFDDQFSVERPDGSNFTLKIRSTKLEDSAMYFCASSEVSTNYGYTFGSGTRLTVV.

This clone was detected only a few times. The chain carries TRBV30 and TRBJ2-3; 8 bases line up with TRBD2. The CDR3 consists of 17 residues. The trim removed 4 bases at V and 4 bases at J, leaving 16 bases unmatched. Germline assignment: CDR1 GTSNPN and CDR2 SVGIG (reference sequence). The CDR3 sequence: CAWTPLGGSGSPDTQYF. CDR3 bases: TGTGCCTGGACCCCTCTCGGGGGGAGCGGGAGCCCAGATACGCAGTATTTT.

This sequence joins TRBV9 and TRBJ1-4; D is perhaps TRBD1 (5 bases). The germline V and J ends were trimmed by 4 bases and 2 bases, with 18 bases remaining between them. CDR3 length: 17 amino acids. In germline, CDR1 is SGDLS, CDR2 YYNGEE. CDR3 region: CASSPLSGDFTNEKLFF. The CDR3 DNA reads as TGTGCCAGCAGCCCCCTATCCGGGGACTTCACTAATGAAAAACTGTTTTTT.

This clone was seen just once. DNA for the CDR3: TGTGCCAGTACAAGTTTAGCGGGAGTGGTTGAGCAGTTCTTC. Amino acids: CASTSLAGVVEQFF. The chain recombines TRBV19 with TRBJ2-1; 9 nucleotides agree with TRBD2. After removal of 7 bases from V and 9 bases from J, the junction contained 10 bases not matched to a gene. In germline, CDR1 is LNHDA, CDR2 SQIVND (reference sequence). The CDR3 sequence is 14 residues long.

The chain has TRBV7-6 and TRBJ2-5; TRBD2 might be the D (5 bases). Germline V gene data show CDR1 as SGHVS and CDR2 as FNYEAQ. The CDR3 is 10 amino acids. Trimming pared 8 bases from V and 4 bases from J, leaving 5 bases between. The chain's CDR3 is CASRGETQYF. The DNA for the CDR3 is TGTGCCAGCCGGGGAGAGACCCAGTACTTC. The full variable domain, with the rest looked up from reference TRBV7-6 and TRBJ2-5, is GAGVSQSPRYKVTKRGQDVALRCDPISGHVSLYWYRQALGQGPEFLTYFNYEAQQDKSGLPNDRFSAERPEGSISTLTIQRTEQRDSAMYRCASRGETQYFGPGTRLLVL.

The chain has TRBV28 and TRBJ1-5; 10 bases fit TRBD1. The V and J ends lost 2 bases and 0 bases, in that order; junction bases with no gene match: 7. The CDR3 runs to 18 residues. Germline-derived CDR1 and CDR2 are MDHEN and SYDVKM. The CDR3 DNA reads TGTGCCAGCAGTTTAATGGACAGGGGGATCGGTAGCAATCAGCCCCAGCATTTT. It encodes CASSLMDRGIGSNQPQHF.

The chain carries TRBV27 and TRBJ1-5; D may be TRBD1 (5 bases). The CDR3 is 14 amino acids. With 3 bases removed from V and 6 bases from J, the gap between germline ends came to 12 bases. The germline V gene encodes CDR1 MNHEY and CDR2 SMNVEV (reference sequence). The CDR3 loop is CASSFSTGRQPQHF. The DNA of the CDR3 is TGTGCCAGCAGTTTTTCTACAGGTCGTCAGCCCCAGCATTTT.

The CDR3 sequence: CAISREGRGGTYNEQFF. The CDR3 nucleotides are TGTGCCATCAGCCGAGAGGGGCGGGGGGGAACCTACAATGAGCAGTTCTTC. The chain uses TRBV10-3 and TRBJ2-1, with TRBD2 identical over 9 bases. The CDR3 is 17 residues long. The V segment lost 6 bases and the J segment 2 bases; nucleotides outside the gene matches: 11. Germline CDR1 reads ENHRY; CDR2 reads SYGVKD.

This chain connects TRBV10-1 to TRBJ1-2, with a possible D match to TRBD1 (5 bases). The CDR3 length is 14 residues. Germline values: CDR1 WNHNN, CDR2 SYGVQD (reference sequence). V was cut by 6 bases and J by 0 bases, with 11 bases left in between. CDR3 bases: TGCGCCAGCAGGCCGCAGGGATCTAACTATGGCTACACCTTC. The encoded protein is CASRPQGSNYGYTF.

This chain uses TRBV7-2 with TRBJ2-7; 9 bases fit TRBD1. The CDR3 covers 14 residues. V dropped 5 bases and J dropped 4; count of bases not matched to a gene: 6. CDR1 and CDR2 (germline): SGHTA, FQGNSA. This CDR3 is CASSLTGGSYEQYF. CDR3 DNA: TGTGCCAGCAGCCTCACAGGGGGCTCTTACGAGCAGTACTTC.

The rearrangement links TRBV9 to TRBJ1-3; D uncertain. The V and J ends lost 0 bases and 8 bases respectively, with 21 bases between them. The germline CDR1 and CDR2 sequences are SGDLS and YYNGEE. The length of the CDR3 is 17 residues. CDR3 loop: CASSVGVVGPRGDTIYF. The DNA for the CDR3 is TGTGCCAGCAGCGTAGGAGTAGTTGGCCCCCGCGGGGACACCATATATTTT.

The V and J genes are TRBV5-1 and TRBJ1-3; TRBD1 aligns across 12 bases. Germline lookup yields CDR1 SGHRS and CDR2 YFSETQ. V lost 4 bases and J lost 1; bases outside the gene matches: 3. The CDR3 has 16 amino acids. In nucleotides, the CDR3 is TGCGCCAGCAGCAGGGGACAGGGGGCATCTGGAAACACCATATATTTT. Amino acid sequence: CASSRGQGASGNTIYF.

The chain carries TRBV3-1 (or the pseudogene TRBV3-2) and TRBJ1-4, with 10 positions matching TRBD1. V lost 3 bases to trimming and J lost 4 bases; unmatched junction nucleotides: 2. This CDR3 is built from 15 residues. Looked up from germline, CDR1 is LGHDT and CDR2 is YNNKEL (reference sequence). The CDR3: CASSQGQGINEKLFF. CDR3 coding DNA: TGTGCCAGCAGCCAGGGACAGGGGATTAATGAAAAACTGTTTTTT.

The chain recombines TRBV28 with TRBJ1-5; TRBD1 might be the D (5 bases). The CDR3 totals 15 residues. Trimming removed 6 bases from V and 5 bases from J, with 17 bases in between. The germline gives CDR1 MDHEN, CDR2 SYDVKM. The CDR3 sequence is CASSGQGRAHQPQHF. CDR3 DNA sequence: TGTGCCAGCAGCGGGCAGGGAAGGGCCCATCAGCCCCAGCATTTT. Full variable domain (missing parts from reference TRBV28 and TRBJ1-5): DVKVTQSSRYLVKRTGEKVFLECVQDMDHENMFWYRQDPGLGLRLIYFSYDVKMKEKGDIPEGYSVSREKKERFSLILESASTNQTSMYLCASSGQGRAHQPQHFGDGTRLSIL.

CDR3 sequence (DNA): TGTGCCAGCAGCCAACGCTATAATGAAAAACTGTTTTTT. Protein: CASSQRYNEKLFF. This rearrangement joins TRBV3-1 (or the pseudogene TRBV3-2) to TRBJ1-4, with unresolved D. CDR3 length: 13 amino acids. Trimming left V 2 bases short and J 4 bases short, with 5 bases between. Germline V gives CDR1 LGHDT, CDR2 YNNKEL (reference sequence).

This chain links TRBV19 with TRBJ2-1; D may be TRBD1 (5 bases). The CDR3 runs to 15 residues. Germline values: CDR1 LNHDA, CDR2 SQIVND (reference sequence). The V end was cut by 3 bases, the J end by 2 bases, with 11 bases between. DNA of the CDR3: TGTGCCAGTAGTATCGCTCGACAGCCCTACAATGAGCAGTTCTTC. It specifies CASSIARQPYNEQFF.

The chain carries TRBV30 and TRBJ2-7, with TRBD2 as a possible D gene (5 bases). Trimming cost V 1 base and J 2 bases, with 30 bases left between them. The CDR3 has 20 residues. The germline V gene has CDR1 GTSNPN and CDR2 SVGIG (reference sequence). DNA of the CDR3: TGTGCCTGGAGTGCACTCGCGCCACATCGCCGGGAAGCAGGAGCCTACGAGCAGTACTTC. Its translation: CAWSALAPHRREAGAYEQYF.

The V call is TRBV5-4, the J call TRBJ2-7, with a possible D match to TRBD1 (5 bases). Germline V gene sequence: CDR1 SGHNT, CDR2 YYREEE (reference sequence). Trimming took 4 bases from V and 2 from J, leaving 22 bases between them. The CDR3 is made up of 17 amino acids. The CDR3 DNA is TGTGCCAGCAGCATGGGGATGGTTGGGTCAGGGCCCTACGAGCAGTACTTC. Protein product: CASSMGMVGSGPYEQYF.

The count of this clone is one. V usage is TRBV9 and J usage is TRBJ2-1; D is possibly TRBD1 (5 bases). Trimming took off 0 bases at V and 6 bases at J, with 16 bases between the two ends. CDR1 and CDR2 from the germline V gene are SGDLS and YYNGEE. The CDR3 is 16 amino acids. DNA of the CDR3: TGTGCCAGCAGCGTAGGTGGGCAGGGTACGGTCAATGAGCAGTTCTTC. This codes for CASSVGGQGTVNEQFF.

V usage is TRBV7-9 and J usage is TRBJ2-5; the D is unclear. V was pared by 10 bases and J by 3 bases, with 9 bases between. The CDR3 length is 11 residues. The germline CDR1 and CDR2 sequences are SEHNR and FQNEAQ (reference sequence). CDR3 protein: CATSREETQYF. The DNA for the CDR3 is TGTGCCACAAGTCGGGAAGAGACCCAGTACTTC.

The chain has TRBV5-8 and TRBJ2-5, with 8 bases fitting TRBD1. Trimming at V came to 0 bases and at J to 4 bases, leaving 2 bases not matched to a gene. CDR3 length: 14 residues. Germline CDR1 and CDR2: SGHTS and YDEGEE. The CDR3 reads CASSLEDRGETQYF. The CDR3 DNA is TGTGCCAGCAGCTTGGAAGACAGGGGAGAGACCCAGTACTTC.

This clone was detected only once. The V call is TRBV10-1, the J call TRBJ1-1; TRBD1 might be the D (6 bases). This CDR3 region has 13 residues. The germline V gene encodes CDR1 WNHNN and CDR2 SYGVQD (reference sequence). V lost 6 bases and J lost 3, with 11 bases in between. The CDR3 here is CASRTGPDTEAFF. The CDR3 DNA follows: TGCGCCAGCAGAACAGGGCCCGACACTGAAGCTTTCTTT.

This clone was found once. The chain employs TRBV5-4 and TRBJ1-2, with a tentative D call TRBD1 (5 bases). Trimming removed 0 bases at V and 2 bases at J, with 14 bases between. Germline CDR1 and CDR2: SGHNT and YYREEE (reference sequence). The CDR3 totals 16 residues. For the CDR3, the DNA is TGTGCCAGCAGCTTGGCTATGGGGCAGGCGAACTATGGCTACACCTTC. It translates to CASSLAMGQANYGYTF.

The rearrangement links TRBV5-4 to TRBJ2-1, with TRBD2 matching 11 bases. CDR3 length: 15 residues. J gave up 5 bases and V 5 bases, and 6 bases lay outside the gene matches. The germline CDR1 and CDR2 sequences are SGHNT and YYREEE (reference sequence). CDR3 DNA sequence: TGTGCCAGCAGTTCCGGGACTAGCGGAAACAATGAGCAGTTCTTC. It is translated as CASSSGTSGNNEQFF. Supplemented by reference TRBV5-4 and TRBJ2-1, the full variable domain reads ETGVTQSPTHLIKTRGQQVTLRCSSQSGHNTVSWYQQALGQGPQFIFQYYREEENGRGNFPPRFSGLQFPNYSSELNVNALELDDSALYLCASSSGTSGNNEQFFGPGTRLTVL.

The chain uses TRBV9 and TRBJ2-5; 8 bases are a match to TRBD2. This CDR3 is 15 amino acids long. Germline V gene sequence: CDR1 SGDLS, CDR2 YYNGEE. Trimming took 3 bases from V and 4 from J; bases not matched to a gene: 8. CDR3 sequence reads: CASSGGGQLGETQYF. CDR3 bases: TGTGCCAGCAGCGGCGGGGGGCAGCTGGGAGAGACCCAGTACTTC.

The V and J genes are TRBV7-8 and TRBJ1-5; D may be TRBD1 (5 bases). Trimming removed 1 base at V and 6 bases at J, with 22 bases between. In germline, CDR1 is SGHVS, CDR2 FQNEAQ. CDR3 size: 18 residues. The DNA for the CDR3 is TGTGCCAGCAGCTTAGGAGTACAAGGTGGGGCAGATATTCAGCCCCAGCATTTT. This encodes CASSLGVQGGADIQPQHF.